This T cell receptor (beta chain) was captured by sequencing in a study of cytomegalovirus exposure and HLA in healthy donors. Primers included in the PCR were 60 Vbeta and 13 Jbeta primers. Data came from immunoSEQ multiplex PCR; TCRdb stores just in-frame clones and leaves some out. The sample carries 120,000 or so clones, 80% to 85% recorded once. The sequence derives from a woman in her fifties or sixties in good health and CMV-seropositive. Specimen: PBMCs.

The CDR3 region is CASSAQTGNTEAFF. CDR3 DNA: TGTGCCAGCAGCGCTCAGACAGGGAACACTGAAGCTTTCTTT. The chain carries TRBV7-6 and TRBJ1-1; the D gene is possibly TRBD1 (6 bases). The ends were cut back, 5 bases at V and 1 base at J, with 11 bases in the middle. Germline V lookup: CDR1 SGHVS, CDR2 FNYEAQ. The CDR3 loop spans 14 amino acids.